The clone carrying this TCR beta chain has only a few counts. Antigen: not known. TCRdb itself ran the 5' RACE reads through MiXCR, one entry per CDR3 protein. Of under 250,000 distinct CDR3 sequences in the sample, about 10% were seen once. These data belong to a study of T-cell memory formation after mild COVID-19. Study summary: Clusters of TCRs were largely donor specific.

General observations from the study: Cross-reactive memory seemingly joined, as some responding clones were found in pre-infection memory. Clones contracting across day 15 to 85 had a balanced CD4/CD8 profile; later expanding clones leaned CD4+. Confirmation of SARS-CoV-2 specificity was lacking for second-wave clones peaking day 37.

The CDR3 sequence is 13 residues long. The germline V gene has CDR1 LNHDA and CDR2 SQIVND (reference sequence). V gave up 3 bases and J gave up 4 bases; unmatched junction bases: 0. This sequence originates from a man aged 18 to 30 who had mild COVID-19 (a few samples of this study predate the infection). Cell type and time point are not known. The chain links TRBV19 to TRBJ2-3, with 8 bases aligning to TRBD2. The sample taken for sequencing was PBMCs or a T cell subset sorted from them (not recorded which). This CDR3 is CASSMREADTQYF. The CDR3 DNA reads as TGTGCCAGTAGTATGCGGGAGGCAGATACGCAGTATTTT.